The 23 T cell receptor beta chains given below trace back to one sample, sequenced in a study of monozygotic twins with inflammatory bowel disease. TCRdb reanalyzed the 5' RACE reads and collapses them to one entry per CDR3 protein, without DNA. Recorded for this sample: about 380,000 distinct CDR3 sequences. What was sequenced was blood. These receptors all come from a human donor with ulcerative colitis or Crohn's disease, or a healthy co-twin of an affected twin (not recorded which).

J is TRBJ2-3 and V is TRBV27; TCRdb picks TRBD2, but there is no DNA to check that call. From germline, CDR1 is MNHEY and CDR2 SMNVEV (reference sequence). This CDR3 has 15 amino acids. This CDR3 reads CASSFGLTSTDTQYF.

The J gene is TRBJ2-2, the V gene TRBV5-1; lacking DNA, the TRBD1 call made by TCRdb goes unchecked. Germline CDR1 SGHRS, CDR2 YFSETQ. There are 14 residues in the CDR3. The CDR3 here is CASTPGSNSGELFF.

The chain combines TRBV24-1 with TRBJ2-5; TCRdb returns TRBD1, unconfirmable since there is no DNA. From germline, CDR1 is KGHDR and CDR2 SFDVKD. The CDR3 totals 15 residues. CDR3 residues: CATSKGDARQETQYF.

The chain is built from TRBV18 and TRBJ1-2; TCRdb calls TRBD1, which cannot be checked without DNA. CDR1 is KGHSH and CDR2 is LQKENI in the germline V gene. The CDR3 consists of 15 residues. The CDR3 loop reads CASSSPGQGSYGYTF.

V is TRBV2 and J is TRBJ2-3; TCRdb reports TRBD2, a call that lacks DNA to check it against. Germline V gene lookup returns CDR1 SNHLY and CDR2 FYNNEI. The CDR3 covers 16 residues. CDR3 loop: CASSEAVVESTDTQYF.

CDR3 amino acids: CASTADRGRSYEQYF. V gene TRBV6-1 combines with J gene TRBJ2-7; TCRdb proposes TRBD1, but this gene call is untestable without DNA. CDR1 MNHNS and CDR2 SASEGT come from the germline V gene. CDR3 size: 15 residues.

The chain is built from TRBV12-3 or TRBV12-4 and TRBJ2-7. The CDR3 has 11 amino acids. CDR3 sequence reads: CASTPRVGQYF.

CDR3 region: CASSGYYNEQFF. The chain couples TRBV7-8 to TRBJ2-1. Germline V lookup: CDR1 SGHVS, CDR2 FQNEAQ. This CDR3 region has 12 residues.

The chain is built from TRBV18 and TRBJ2-6; TCRdb indicates TRBD1, and absent DNA this call remains unverified. This CDR3 is built from 17 residues. CDR1 is KGHSH, CDR2 LQKENI, per germline. This CDR3 is CASSSMRGRSGANVLTF.

The chain carries TRBV10-3 and TRBJ2-7; TCRdb reports TRBD2, a call that lacks DNA to check it against. The CDR3 runs to 15 residues. Germline CDR1 reads ENHRY; CDR2 reads SYGVKD. The CDR3 sequence is CAISESERGSYEQYF.

The genes are TRBV6-1 and TRBJ2-7; the D call of TRBD1 rests on TCRdb alone, since no DNA is present to check it. Germline V CDR1 and CDR2: MNHNS, SASEGT. The CDR3 is 14 amino acids. Here the CDR3 reads CASSRTGAYYEQYF.

V gene TRBV2 combines with J gene TRBJ2-3; the TRBD1 assignment by TCRdb is unverifiable without DNA. This CDR3 is 16 amino acids long. The germline V gene has CDR1 SNHLY and CDR2 FYNNEI. The chain's CDR3 is CASSKPGQGASDTQYF.

The chain couples TRBV19 to TRBJ1-1; the TCRdb call, TRBD1, lacks DNA for checking. Germline V gives CDR1 LNHDA, CDR2 SQIVND (reference sequence). The length of the CDR3 is 14 residues. The CDR3 spells CASSQRGGGTEAFF.

The V and J genes are TRBV19 and TRBJ2-7. Germline lookup yields CDR1 LNHDA and CDR2 SQIVND (reference sequence). The CDR3 covers 15 residues. CDR3 sequence: CASSIAPHGSYEQYF.

The rearrangement uses TRBV13 and TRBJ1-2. Per the germline V gene, CDR1 is PRHDT and CDR2 is FYEKMQ (reference sequence). The CDR3 is made up of 13 amino acids. The CDR3: CASSPGGGHGYTF.

This chain links TRBV5-1 with TRBJ2-1. The germline gives CDR1 SGHRS, CDR2 YFSETQ. The CDR3 covers 15 residues. CDR3 loop: CASSLAGDPYNEQFF. Full variable domain (outside the CDR3, taken from reference TRBV5-1 and TRBJ2-1): KAGVTQTPRYLIKTRGQQVTLSCSPISGHRSVSWYQQTPGQGLQFLFEYFSETQRNKGNFPGRFSGRQFSNSRSEMNVSTLELGDSALYLCASSLAGDPYNEQFFGPGTRLTVL.

The chain combines TRBV29-1 with TRBJ1-3; checking the TCRdb D call of TRBD1 is not possible without DNA. The CDR3 runs 15 residues. Germline V lookup: CDR1 SQVTM, CDR2 ANQGSEA. The CDR3: CSVVVGELSGNTIYF.

The rearrangement joins TRBV6-5 to TRBJ2-2; absent DNA, TCRdb's TRBD1 call cannot be checked. Looked up from germline, CDR1 is MNHEY and CDR2 is SVGAGI. The CDR3 runs 16 residues. The CDR3 region is CASSYPQGANTGELFF.

V gene TRBV6-2 or TRBV6-3 combines with J gene TRBJ2-7; the D call of TRBD2 rests on TCRdb alone, since no DNA is present to check it. Germline values: CDR1 MNHEY, CDR2 SVGEGT. The CDR3 covers 15 residues. The CDR3 spells CASSYRPAGAGEQYF.

This chain links TRBV21-1 with TRBJ2-7; absent DNA, TCRdb's TRBD1 call cannot be checked. TRBV21-1 is classified as a pseudogene. The CDR3 is 16 residues long. The CDR3 sequence is CASSNRGRGRIYEQYF.

The chain uses TRBV12-3 or TRBV12-4 and TRBJ2-1; TCRdb returns TRBD2, unconfirmable since there is no DNA. CDR3 length equals 19 residues. The CDR3 sequence is CASSSGLAGPSFRHNEQFF.

V gene TRBV20-1 combines with J gene TRBJ1-5; the TCRdb call, TRBD1, lacks DNA for checking. Germline CDR1 is DFQATT and CDR2 is SNEGSKA (reference sequence). This CDR3 is built from 16 residues. CDR3 amino acids: CSARDMGGYSNQPQHF.

The rearrangement links TRBV5-1 to TRBJ2-2; no DNA is available, so the TRBD2 call from TCRdb remains unchecked. This CDR3 comprises 13 residues. Germline V gene sequence: CDR1 SGHRS, CDR2 YFSETQ. CDR3: CASSFGEFGELFF.